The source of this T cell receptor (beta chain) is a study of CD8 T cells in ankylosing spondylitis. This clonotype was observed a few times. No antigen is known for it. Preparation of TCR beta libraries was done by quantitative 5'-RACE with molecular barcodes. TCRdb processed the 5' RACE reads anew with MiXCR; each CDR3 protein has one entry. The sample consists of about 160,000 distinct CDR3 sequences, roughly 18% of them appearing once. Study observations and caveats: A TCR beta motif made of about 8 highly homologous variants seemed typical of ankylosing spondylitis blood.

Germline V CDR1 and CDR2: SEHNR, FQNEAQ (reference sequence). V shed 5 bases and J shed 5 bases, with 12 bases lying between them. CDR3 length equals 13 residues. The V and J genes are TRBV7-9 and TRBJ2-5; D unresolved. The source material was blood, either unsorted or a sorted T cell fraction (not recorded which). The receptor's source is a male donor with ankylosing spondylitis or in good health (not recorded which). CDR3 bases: TGTGCCAGCAGCCGGATCCTGGGCGAGACCCAGTACTTC. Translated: CASSRILGETQYF.